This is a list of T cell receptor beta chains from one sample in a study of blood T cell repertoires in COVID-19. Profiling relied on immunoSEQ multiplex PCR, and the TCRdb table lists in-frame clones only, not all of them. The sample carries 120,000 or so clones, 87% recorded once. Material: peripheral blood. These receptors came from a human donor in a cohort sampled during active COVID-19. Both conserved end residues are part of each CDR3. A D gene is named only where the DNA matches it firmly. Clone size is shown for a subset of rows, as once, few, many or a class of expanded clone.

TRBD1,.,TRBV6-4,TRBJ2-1,TGTGCCAGCAGTGACAGGGGGCAGGACAATGAGCAGTTCTTC,CASSDRGQDNEQFF
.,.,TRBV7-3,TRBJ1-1,TGTGCCAGCAGCACCCCCCGACAGAACAGAAGAGCTTTCTTT,CASSTPRQNRRAFF
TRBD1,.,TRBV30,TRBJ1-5,TGTGCCTGGAGGGACCAGGGGGCCGGTCAGCCCCAGCATTTT,CAWRDQGAGQPQHF
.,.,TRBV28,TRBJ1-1,TGTGCCAGCAGTCCCCGGGCTCGGGGGGCTTTCTTT,CASSPRARGAFF
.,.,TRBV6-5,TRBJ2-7,TGTGCCAGCAGATTAACCGTACAGAATTACGAGCAGTACTTC,CASRLTVQNYEQYF
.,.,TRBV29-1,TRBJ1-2,TGCAGCGTCGACGCAAGGGGAAAGGCAGGCCCTTCGGGTGGCTACACCTTC,CSVDARGKAGPSGGYTF
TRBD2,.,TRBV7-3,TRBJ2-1,TGTGCCAGCAGCTTAACCCCTAGCGGATACAATGAGCAGTTCTTC,CASSLTPSGYNEQFF
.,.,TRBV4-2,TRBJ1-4,TGTGCCAGCAGCCCAAAGACCAGGGAAGGTGAAAAACTGTTTTTT,CASSPKTREGEKLFF
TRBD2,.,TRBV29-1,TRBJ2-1,TGCAGCGTTGTTACAGTGGGGCGGGAGTATGAGCAGTTCTTC,CSVVTVGREYEQFF
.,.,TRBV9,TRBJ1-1,TGTGCCAGCAGCGTAGGCCTGACAGGGAACACTGAAGCTTTCTTT,CASSVGLTGNTEAFF
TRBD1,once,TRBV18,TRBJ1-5,TGTGCCAGCTCACAGTCGGGACAGGGGGTCAATCAGCCCCAGCATTTT,CASSQSGQGVNQPQHF
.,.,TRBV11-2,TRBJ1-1,TGTGCCAGCAGCTTTCTGAGTATGAACACTGAAGCTTTCTTT,CASSFLSMNTEAFF
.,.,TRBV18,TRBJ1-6,TGTGCCAGCTCAACGGGGGATGGGGGTTCACCCCTCCACTTT,CASSTGDGGSPLHF
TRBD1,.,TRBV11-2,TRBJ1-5,TGTGCCAGCAGCCCGGACAGGGGCCACCAGCCCCAGCATTTT,CASSPDRGHQPQHF
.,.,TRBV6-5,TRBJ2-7,TGTGCCGGGGGACTTTATGGGGCCTCCGAGCAGTACTTC,CAGGLYGASEQYF
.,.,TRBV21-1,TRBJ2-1,TGTGCCAGCAGCAACCTGGACAGGGACAATGAGCAGTTCTTC,CASSNLDRDNEQFF
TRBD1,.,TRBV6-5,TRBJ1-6,TGTGCCAGCGGTTTCGGAGGACAGGGATTTTCACCCCTCCACTTT,CASGFGGQGFSPLHF